Following are 24 T cell receptor beta chains from one sample sequenced in a study of cytomegalovirus exposure and HLA in healthy donors (dated by TCRdb to about 2017). The method was the immunoSEQ multiplex PCR assay. The multiplex PCR relied on a mix of 60 forward primers for TCR Vbeta segments and 13 reverse primers for TCR Jbeta segments. The source is immuneACCESS, and TCRdb retained only in-frame sequences with V and J called. Part of the clones is not carried over; for the studies checked, unresolved V genes explain less than half of this, and the remainder is unexplained. The sample table shows about 170,000 clones, and more than 60% are seen once. The ten most abundant clones make up over 3% of the sample. Source material: PBMCs. The receptors originated from a female donor in good health and CMV-seronegative.

Note on this clone: Other nucleotide sequences in the sample specify the same CDR3. The chain combines TRBV30 with TRBJ1-2, with D tentatively TRBD1 (5 bases). CDR1 and CDR2 (germline): GTSNPN, SVGIG (reference sequence). The CDR3 length is 11 residues. Trimming left V 2 bases short and J 7 bases short, with 8 bases between. CDR3 nucleotide sequence: TGTGCCTGGAGTTTGGGGGGTGGCTACACCTTC. Protein: CAWSLGGGYTF. Looking up the rest from reference TRBV30 and TRBJ1-2 gives the full variable domain: SQTIHQWPATLVQPVGSPLSLECTVEGTSNPNLYWYRQAAGRGLQLLFYSVGIGQISSEVPQNLSASRPQDRQFILSSKKLLLSDSGFYLCAWSLGGGYTFGSGTRLTVV.

V and J are TRBV7-9 and TRBJ1-2; D might be TRBD1 (6 bases). Germline V gives CDR1 SEHNR, CDR2 FQNEAQ (reference sequence). CDR3 length equals 15 residues. V gave up 3 bases and J gave up 2 bases, with 13 bases separating them. Here the CDR3 reads CASSLGQGPNYGYTF. DNA for the CDR3: TGTGCCAGCAGCTTGGGACAAGGTCCGAACTATGGCTACACCTTC.

The rearrangement uses TRBV5-1 and TRBJ2-3, with D maybe TRBD2 (6 bases). This CDR3 region has 16 residues. Per the germline V gene, CDR1 is SGHRS and CDR2 is YFSETQ. V dropped 4 bases and J dropped 4 bases, with 19 bases sitting between them. The CDR3 sequence is CASSRTRDFSPDTQYF. CDR3 in DNA: TGCGCCAGCAGCCGTACCCGGGACTTTTCACCAGATACGCAGTATTTT.

The rearrangement uses TRBV7-9 and TRBJ2-7; 7 positions agree with TRBD2. V shed 5 bases, J shed 3 bases, and the junction held 4 bases outside the gene matches. This CDR3 is 13 amino acids long. Germline CDR1 is SEHNR and CDR2 is FQNEAQ (reference sequence). The CDR3 loop is CASSTGLFYEQYF. CDR3 DNA sequence: TGTGCCAGCAGCACGGGACTATTCTACGAGCAGTACTTC.

The V gene is TRBV5-3, the J gene TRBJ2-7, with TRBD1 matching over 8 bases. TRBV5-3 is noted as an ORF with a role that remains uncertain. This CDR3 contains 15 residues. Losses at the gene ends were 6 bases for V and 3 bases for J; bases not matched to a gene: 11. DNA of the CDR3: TGTGCCAGAACCACCCGGACAGGGAAAAACTACGAGCAGTACTTC. Protein sequence: CARTTRTGKNYEQYF.

This rearrangement joins TRBV7-6 to TRBJ2-1; perhaps TRBD2 as D (7 bases). V was trimmed by 4 bases and J by 4 bases, leaving 14 bases between them. This CDR3 is built from 15 residues. The V gene's germline CDR1 is SGHVS and CDR2 FNYEAQ. The CDR3 nucleotides read TGTGCCAGCAGCTCAGTGGCGGGGGCTTACAATGAGCAGTTCTTC. This codes for CASSSVAGAYNEQFF.

V gene TRBV19 combines with J gene TRBJ1-6; 7 bases agree with TRBD1. The V and J ends lost 5 bases and 4 bases, in that order; junction bases with no gene match: 8. Germline-derived CDR1 and CDR2 are LNHDA and SQIVND (reference sequence). The CDR3 consists of 16 residues. The CDR3 sequence: CASSGLGGQYNSPLHF. The CDR3 DNA reads TGTGCCAGTAGTGGCCTTGGGGGACAGTATAATTCACCCCTCCACTTT.

The gene calls are TRBV6-1 and TRBJ1-1; D possibly corresponds to TRBD1 (6 bases). CDR1 MNHNS and CDR2 SASEGT come from the germline V gene. V lost 4 bases and J 1 base, leaving 13 bases between the germline ends. This CDR3 region has 15 residues. CDR3 sequence (DNA): TGTGCCAGCAGTGGGAGAACAGGGAGGAACACTGAAGCTTTCTTT. Residues: CASSGRTGRNTEAFF.

The rearrangement uses TRBV4-3 and TRBJ2-5, with 8 bases matching TRBD2. Looked up from germline, CDR1 is LGHNA and CDR2 is YSLEER. This CDR3 comprises 15 residues. J lost 4 bases, V lost 0 bases, and 4 bases had no gene match. The CDR3 sequence is CASSQDRLAGETQYF. CDR3 coding DNA: TGCGCCAGCAGCCAAGATCGGCTAGCGGGAGAGACCCAGTACTTC.

The chain recombines TRBV13 with TRBJ2-1, with a tentative D call TRBD2 (7 bases). There are 17 residues in the CDR3. The germline V gene has CDR1 PRHDT and CDR2 FYEKMQ (reference sequence). Trimming cost V 5 bases and J 7 bases, with 24 bases left between them. CDR3: CASSRRGAGGSGNEQFF. DNA of the CDR3: TGTGCCAGCAGCCGCAGGGGTGCAGGCGGGAGCGGGAATGAGCAGTTCTTC.

This clone showed up just a few times. The CDR3 DNA is TGTGCCAGCAGCTCCCGGACAGGGGCTATGGATGGCTACACCTTC. This codes for CASSSRTGAMDGYTF. The V gene is TRBV7-9, the J gene TRBJ1-2; 9 bases are a match to TRBD1. J lost 6 bases, V lost 4 bases, and 9 bases had no gene match. The CDR3 has 15 amino acids. The germline CDR1 and CDR2 sequences are SEHNR and FQNEAQ (reference sequence).

The chain recombines TRBV11-3 with TRBJ2-1; 9 bases map to TRBD1. The V gene end was trimmed by 5 bases and the J gene end by 4 bases; junction bases not matched to a gene: 6. Germline CDR1 reads SGHNT; CDR2 reads YENEEA. The CDR3 contains 15 residues. The CDR3 bases are TGTGCCAGCAGCCTCGGGACAGGGCTTTACAATGAGCAGTTCTTC. Translated: CASSLGTGLYNEQFF.

V usage is TRBV4-3 and J usage is TRBJ2-1, with a possible D match to TRBD2 (6 bases). The CDR3 is 16 amino acids. The V gene lost 4 bases and the J gene lost 1 base, with 14 bases spanning the gap. Germline loops: CDR1 LGHNA, CDR2 YSLEER. As DNA, the CDR3 is TGCGCCAGCAGCCCCCTGCGGGGAGCATCCTACAATGAGCAGTTCTTC. Protein product: CASSPLRGASYNEQFF.

The V call is TRBV7-8, the J call TRBJ2-3, with TRBD2 matching 8 bases. The germline gives CDR1 SGHVS, CDR2 FQNEAQ. Trimming cost V 5 bases and J 3 bases; bases outside gene matches: 16. The CDR3 totals 18 residues. The CDR3 nucleotides read TGTGCCAGCAGCCCATACCGGGTCCTCCAGCGGGGGACAGATACGCAGTATTTT. This encodes CASSPYRVLQRGTDTQYF. The entire variable domain, with the rest obtained from reference TRBV7-8 and TRBJ2-3, is as follows: GAGVSQSPRYKVAKRGQDVALRCDPISGHVSLFWYQQALGQGPEFLTYFQNEAQLDKSGLPSDRFFAERPEGSVSTLKIQRTQQEDSAVYLCASSPYRVLQRGTDTQYFGPGTRLTVL.

The genes are TRBV4-1 and TRBJ2-3, with 8 bases lining up with TRBD2. Unmatched junction bases numbered 19, after V lost 1 base and J lost 7 bases. Germline values: CDR1 MGHRA, CDR2 YSYEKL. This CDR3 contains 19 residues. The CDR3 DNA sequence: TGCGCCAGCAGCCAAGTTTACCTGCGGGGGAGCGGGAGAGGTAATACGCAGTATTTT. Translating it yields CASSQVYLRGSGRGNTQYF.

This chain connects TRBV27 to TRBJ1-2, with D possibly TRBD1 on 6 matching bases. Trimming removed 2 bases at V and 5 bases at J, with 9 bases between. This CDR3 has 13 residues. CDR1 is MNHEY, CDR2 SMNVEV, per germline (reference sequence). CDR3 nucleotide sequence: TGTGCCAGCAGTTTAGGGCAGGGGTATGGCTACACCTTC. Its protein is CASSLGQGYGYTF.

The chain combines TRBV7-9 with TRBJ1-4; no clear D. With 5 bases removed from V and 6 bases from J, the gap between germline ends came to 10 bases. Germline loops: CDR1 SEHNR, CDR2 FQNEAQ (reference sequence). The CDR3 spans 13 residues. CDR3 protein: CASSPPLDEKLFF. CDR3 sequence (DNA): TGTGCCAGCAGCCCCCCCCTTGATGAAAAACTGTTTTTT.

The genes are TRBV7-2 and TRBJ2-2, with 8 bases that match TRBD1. The V gene's germline CDR1 is SGHTA and CDR2 FQGNSA. This CDR3 region has 16 residues. J was trimmed by 8 bases and V by 1 base; bases with no gene match: 9. The CDR3 loop reads CASSLGQGAIVGELFF. The CDR3 DNA follows: TGTGCCAGCAGCTTAGGTCAGGGGGCGATTGTGGGGGAGCTGTTTTTT.

The chain recombines TRBV18 with TRBJ1-5; 7 bases line up with TRBD1. The CDR3 sequence is 14 residues long. Germline V gene data show CDR1 as KGHSH and CDR2 as LQKENI. The V segment lost 4 bases and the J segment 2 bases; nucleotides outside the gene matches: 2. In DNA, the CDR3 is TGTGCCAGCTCACTAGGGACAGGCAATCAGCCCCAGCATTTT. Encoded protein: CASSLGTGNQPQHF.

This clone was detected only a few times. The V call is TRBV5-4, the J call TRBJ2-5; 10 bases agree with TRBD2. From germline, CDR1 is SGHNT and CDR2 YYREEE (reference sequence). J lost 5 bases, V lost 5 bases, and 6 bases had no gene match. The CDR3 runs to 14 residues. The CDR3 region is CASRPAGGGETQYF. In nucleotides, the CDR3 is TGTGCCAGCAGACCAGCGGGAGGGGGGGAGACCCAGTACTTC.

The genes are TRBV5-1 and TRBJ2-6; D gene ambiguous. V lost 0 bases to trimming and J lost 2 bases, with 15 bases between them. This CDR3 has 18 residues. Germline V gene sequence: CDR1 SGHRS, CDR2 YFSETQ. The CDR3 sequence: CASSLAWAGRPGANVLTF. DNA for the CDR3: TGCGCCAGCAGCTTGGCCTGGGCAGGTCGGCCTGGGGCCAACGTCCTGACTTTC.

V gene TRBV7-9 combines with J gene TRBJ1-1; 7 nucleotides align to TRBD1. V lost 5 bases to trimming and J lost 1 base; unmatched junction nucleotides: 4. The CDR3 is 14 amino acids. The germline V gene encodes CDR1 SEHNR and CDR2 FQNEAQ (reference sequence). The CDR3 bases are TGTGCCAGCAGCGCAGGGGACAGGAACACTGAAGCTTTCTTT. This encodes CASSAGDRNTEAFF. Together with reference TRBV7-9 and TRBJ1-1, the CDR3 gives the full variable domain: DTGVSQNPRHKITKRGQNVTFRCDPISEHNRLYWYRQTLGQGPEFLTYFQNEAQLEKSRLLSDRFSAERPKGSFSTLEIQRTEQGDSAMYLCASSAGDRNTEAFFGQGTRLTVV.

This clone was seen only a few times. This chain connects TRBV18 to TRBJ2-2, with D hard to call. Germline V CDR1 and CDR2: KGHSH, LQKENI. V lost 3 bases, J lost 2 bases, and 7 bases lay in between. CDR3 length equals 14 residues. The CDR3: CASSPSSNTGELFF. The CDR3, as DNA: TGTGCCAGCTCACCCTCCTCCAACACCGGGGAGCTGTTTTTT.

The chain combines TRBV29-1 with TRBJ2-7; tentatively, D is TRBD1 (6 bases). Between the trimmed V and J ends, which lost 2 bases and 2 bases, there was a span of 10 bases. Germline lookup yields CDR1 SQVTM and CDR2 ANQGSEA. This CDR3 is 13 amino acids long. In nucleotides, the CDR3 is TGCAGCGTTGAATTGACAGGTACCTACGAGCAGTACTTC. It yields the protein CSVELTGTYEQYF.